These 20 T cell receptor beta chains share one sample of origin, sequenced in a study of blood T cells in healthy people across ages. The second PCR ran roughly 7 to 12 cycles with a sample-barcoded 5' primer and J-beta primers. Via MiXCR, TCRdb re-called the 5' RACE reads, giving one row per CDR3 protein. Among roughly 700,000 distinct CDR3 sequences, approximately 50% were seen once, and the ten largest hold 30% to 35%. The material sequenced was blood. Receptors originate from a woman in her sixties or seventies in good health.

This clonotype appeared a few times. The chain recombines TRBV20-1 with TRBJ2-1, with D possibly being TRBD2 (5 bases). The ends were cut back, 3 bases at V and 3 bases at J, with 9 bases in the middle. CDR1 and CDR2 (germline): DFQATT, SNEGSKA (reference sequence). The CDR3 extends over 13 amino acids. CDR3 amino acids: CSASGMNYNEQFF. The CDR3 bases are TGCAGTGCTAGCGGGATGAACTACAATGAGCAGTTCTTC.

This clonotype showed up just a few times. Written as DNA, the CDR3 is TGTGCCACCAGCAGAGGTTCTAGCGGGAGGGCCAACAATGAGCAGTTCTTC. It translates to CATSRGSSGRANNEQFF. This rearrangement joins TRBV15 to TRBJ2-1; 12 nucleotides match TRBD2. Germline CDR1 reads LNHNV; CDR2 reads YYDKDF (reference sequence). V lost 1 base to trimming and J lost 5 bases; unmatched junction nucleotides: 6. CDR3 size: 17 residues. Variable domain in full (rest from reference TRBV15 and TRBJ2-1): DAMVIQNPRYQVTQFGKPVTLSCSQTLNHNVMYWYQQKSSQAPKLLFHYYDKDFNNEADTPDNFQSRRPNTSFCFLDIRSPGLGDTAMYLCATSRGSSGRANNEQFFGPGTRLTVL.

This chain joins TRBV5-1 and TRBJ2-1; 9 bases match TRBD2. The J segment lost 7 bases and the V segment lost 4 bases, leaving 9 bases of the junction unmatched. This CDR3 region has 15 residues. Per the germline V gene, CDR1 is SGHRS and CDR2 is YFSETQ. This chain's CDR3 is CASSVSGTSQNEQFF. The CDR3 DNA reads as TGCGCCAGCAGCGTCTCCGGGACTAGCCAGAATGAGCAGTTCTTC.

In its sample, this clonotype was seen many times. The chain combines TRBV2 with TRBJ2-4; D possibly corresponds to TRBD2 (6 bases). The V and J ends lost 6 bases and 0 bases respectively, with 12 bases between them. Germline lookup yields CDR1 SNHLY and CDR2 FYNNEI. This CDR3 region has 15 residues. As DNA, the CDR3 is TGTGCCAGCAGAGCCGGGGGTGGAGCCAAAAACATTCAGTACTTC. It specifies CASRAGGGAKNIQYF.

This clonotype came up a few times. The chain uses TRBV15 and TRBJ2-2; D is unclear. V was shortened by 0 bases and J by 4 bases, with 12 bases between the two germline ends. The germline V gene has CDR1 LNHNV and CDR2 YYDKDF (reference sequence). The CDR3 loop spans 16 amino acids. The CDR3 protein is CATSRDRQVTTGELFF. DNA of the CDR3: TGTGCCACCAGCAGAGATCGGCAGGTGACCACCGGGGAGCTGTTTTTT.

This clonotype was observed a handful of times. This chain uses TRBV4-3 with TRBJ2-6, with 14 positions matching TRBD2. The CDR3 has 18 residues. V lost 3 bases, J lost 4 bases, and 5 bases stayed unmatched. Germline CDR1 LGHNA, CDR2 YSLEER. CDR3: CASSQRLAGGAGANVLTF. The CDR3 DNA reads as TGCGCCAGCAGCCAGCGACTAGCGGGAGGGGCGGGGGCCAACGTCCTGACTTTC.

The chain employs TRBV11-2 and TRBJ2-5; D is ambiguous. The better agreement between TRBJ2-7 and the DNA end casts doubt on the J call. CDR1 and CDR2 from the germline V gene are SGHAT and FQNNGV. The CDR3 contains 11 residues. The CDR3 region has the DNA TGTGCCAGCAGCCGGGCAGCCGAGCAGTACTTC. Protein sequence: CASSRAAEQYF.

CDR3 bases: TGTGCCAGCACCCGGCCGGGACTAGAGGCGAATGAGCAGTACTTC. Its translation: CASTRPGLEANEQYF. The chain recombines TRBV6-2 or TRBV6-3 with TRBJ2-5, with 8 bases that match TRBD2. V lost 7 bases and J lost 11; bases outside the gene matches: 18. The CDR3 has 15 amino acids. Germline V gene lookup returns CDR1 MNHEY and CDR2 SVGEGT.

The chain links TRBV4-2 to TRBJ1-4; TRBD1 aligns across 8 bases. V lost 2 bases to trimming and J lost 7 bases; unmatched junction nucleotides: 3. The germline CDR1 and CDR2 sequences are LGHNA and YNFKEQ. The CDR3 contains 14 residues. The CDR3 spells CASSQKQGGEKLFF. The CDR3 coding sequence is TGTGCCAGCAGCCAAAAACAGGGGGGTGAAAAACTGTTTTTT.

J is TRBJ2-1 and V is TRBV6-1, with unresolved D. The CDR3 length is 11 residues. Trimming shortened V by 1 base and J by 10 bases, and 5 bases separated the two germline ends. Germline lookup yields CDR1 MNHNS and CDR2 SASEGT. CDR3 loop: CASSEEWEQFF. The DNA for the CDR3 is TGTGCCAGCAGTGAAGAGTGGGAGCAGTTCTTC.

This rearrangement joins TRBV29-1 to TRBJ2-5, with D possibly being TRBD2 (5 bases). Trimming took 3 bases from V and 5 from J, leaving 16 bases between them. The length of the CDR3 is 14 residues. Germline loops: CDR1 SQVTM, CDR2 ANQGSEA. CDR3: CSVDYPSGGETQYF. CDR3 nucleotides: TGCAGCGTTGATTATCCTAGTGGCGGGGAGACCCAGTACTTC.

The chain recombines TRBV7-2 with TRBJ1-2; 12 bases are a match to TRBD1. Germline-derived CDR1 and CDR2 are SGHTA and FQGNSA. This CDR3 comprises 15 residues. V lost 5 bases to trimming and J lost 9 bases; unmatched junction nucleotides: 10. The CDR3 DNA reads TGTGCCAGCAGCGTGGTGGGTGGGACAGGGGGCAGCTACACCTTC. Translation: CASSVVGGTGGSYTF. The full variable domain, rest sourced from reference TRBV7-2 and TRBJ1-2, is GAGVSQSPSNKVTEKGKDVELRCDPISGHTALYWYRQSLGQGLEFLIYFQGNSAPDKSGLPSDRFSAERTGGSVSTLTIQRTQQEDSAVYLCASSVVGGTGGSYTFGSGTRLTVV.

V is TRBV27 and J is TRBJ2-7; 7 bases agree with TRBD2. This CDR3 contains 19 residues. Germline CDR1 MNHEY, CDR2 SMNVEV (reference sequence). V trimming: 6 bases; J trimming: 0 bases; junction bases outside the gene matches: 20. CDR3 sequence: CASSRGRGRGRESSYEQYF. CDR3 coding DNA: TGTGCCAGCAGCCGCGGTCGGGGGAGGGGCAGGGAGAGCTCCTACGAGCAGTACTTC.

The chain is built from TRBV21-1 and TRBJ2-4; whether TRBD1, the table's D call, matches the DNA was not checked. TRBV21-1 is a documented pseudogene. The CDR3 runs 17 residues. CDR3 DNA: TGTGCCAGCAGCAAAGGCCCCCACCGCCGAGCCAAAAACATTCAGTACTTC. This codes for CASSKGPHRRAKNIQYF.

The rearrangement joins TRBV7-9 to TRBJ2-1, with D possibly being TRBD2 (5 bases). Trimming removed 2 bases from V and 4 bases from J, with 27 bases in between. This CDR3 region has 20 residues. Germline CDR1 is SEHNR and CDR2 is FQNEAQ (reference sequence). CDR3 DNA: TGTGCCAGCAGCTTACGGTTTAGCGCCAGAACGGACCGCTGGTACAATGAGCAGTTCTTC. Its protein is CASSLRFSARTDRWYNEQFF.

CDR3: CSAARDYNTDTQYF. CDR3 in DNA: TGCAGTGCTGCCCGGGACTACAACACAGATACGCAGTATTTT. The genes are TRBV20-1 and TRBJ2-3, with 7 bases that match TRBD2. V trimming: 5 bases; J trimming: 2 bases; junction bases outside the gene matches: 7. The germline gives CDR1 DFQATT, CDR2 SNEGSKA (reference sequence). The CDR3 sequence is 14 residues long.

Regarding this clonotype: A junction end diverges from the germline sequence, so it may reflect a read error. The chain uses TRBV7-2 and TRBJ2-3; 7 nucleotides agree with TRBD2. The CDR3 runs to 15 residues. The germline CDR1 and CDR2 sequences are SGHTA and FQGNSA. This chain's CDR3 is CASSRLAASTDAQYF. The DNA of the CDR3 is TGTGCCAGCAGCCGACTAGCCGCTAGCACAGATGCGCAGTATTTT.

This clonotype has just a few counts. V usage is TRBV25-1 and J usage is TRBJ2-1; 10 bases align to TRBD2. Germline V gene data show CDR1 as MGHDK and CDR2 as SYGVNS. V trimming: 5 bases; J trimming: 7 bases; junction bases outside the gene matches: 5. The CDR3 totals 14 residues. CDR3 protein: CASSSLAGVNEQFF. The CDR3 DNA is TGTGCCAGCAGTAGCCTAGCGGGAGTGAATGAGCAGTTCTTC.

The chain is built from TRBV20-1 and TRBJ2-1; 10 bases are a match to TRBD2. The germline gives CDR1 DFQATT, CDR2 SNEGSKA (reference sequence). CDR3 length: 15 amino acids. Trimming cost V 6 bases and J 5 bases; bases outside gene matches: 10. In nucleotides, the CDR3 is TGCAGTGCCGTGCCGTGGACTAGCGGACACAATGAGCAGTTCTTC. Residues: CSAVPWTSGHNEQFF.

The rearrangement uses TRBV20-1 and TRBJ2-1; a weak D match, TRBD1 (6 bases). Germline V gives CDR1 DFQATT, CDR2 SNEGSKA (reference sequence). V shed 6 bases and J shed 4 bases, with 28 bases lying between them. This CDR3 region has 18 residues. The CDR3, as DNA: TGCAGTGCCCTGACACTTACCAGGACCCGAGGGGGTTACAATGAGCAGTTCTTC. It codes for CSALTLTRTRGGYNEQFF.